What follows are 9 T cell receptor beta chains derived from one specimen sequenced in a study of blood T cell repertoires in COVID-19 (TCRdb year 2020). The library was prepared using the immunoSEQ multiplex PCR assay. The table comes from immuneACCESS by way of TCRdb, which keeps in-frame sequences with V and J called. Part of the clones is missing from these tables; in studies checked, under half for an unresolved V gene and the rest for unknown reasons. The sample contains some 58,000 clones, about 75% of them found a single time. Around 30% of the sample comes from the top ten. The sequenced sample was peripheral blood. Every receptor here comes from a human donor in a cohort sampled during active COVID-19.

J is TRBJ2-1 and V is TRBV18, with TRBD1 matching 7 bases. CDR3 length: 16 amino acids. With 8 bases clipped from V and 0 bases from J, the junction kept 10 bases outside the gene matches. CDR1 and CDR2 from the germline V gene are KGHSH and LQKENI. CDR3 sequence: CASTSEAGGSYNEQFF. The CDR3 region has the DNA TGTGCCAGCACCTCAGAAGCAGGGGGCTCCTACAATGAGCAGTTCTTC.

The genes are TRBV4-1 and TRBJ1-6; D call uncertain. The germline V gene encodes CDR1 MGHRA and CDR2 YSYEKL. The CDR3 loop spans 15 amino acids. Trimming took 0 bases from V and 9 from J, leaving 12 bases between them. Here the CDR3 reads CASSQDEGVSSPLHF. The CDR3 bases are TGCGCCAGCAGCCAAGATGAGGGTGTCAGTTCACCCCTCCACTTT.

The chain employs TRBV3-1 (or the pseudogene TRBV3-2) and TRBJ1-1; D not resolved. The length of the CDR3 is 15 residues. V lost 4 bases, J lost 4 bases, and 16 bases lay in between. Looked up from germline, CDR1 is LGHDT and CDR2 is YNNKEL (reference sequence). In nucleotides, the CDR3 is TGTGCCAGCAGCCCCAGTCTCCGAGGGCTCACTGAAGCTTTCTTT. As protein: CASSPSLRGLTEAFF.

The CDR3 nucleotides are TGTGCCAGCAGCCGTACACCGGGTTGGGAGCAGTACTTC. Encoded protein: CASSRTPGWEQYF. This chain joins TRBV3-1 (or the pseudogene TRBV3-2) and TRBJ2-7, with D unresolved. The V end was cut by 4 bases, the J end by 7 bases, with 14 bases between. CDR1 is LGHDT and CDR2 is YNNKEL in the germline V gene (reference sequence). The CDR3 is made up of 13 amino acids.

The chain couples TRBV3-1 (or the pseudogene TRBV3-2) to TRBJ1-4, with a weak D call TRBD1 (6 bases). Germline values: CDR1 LGHDT, CDR2 YNNKEL (reference sequence). V lost 6 bases, J lost 3 bases, and 14 bases lay in between. There are 15 residues in the CDR3. The CDR3 sequence is CASRGRGAANEKLFF. CDR3 coding DNA: TGTGCCAGCAGGGGGAGGGGGGCGGCTAATGAAAAACTGTTTTTT.

The chain has TRBV25-1 and TRBJ2-7; 13 bases fit TRBD2. This CDR3 region has 16 residues. The germline gives CDR1 MGHDK, CDR2 SYGVNS. Losses at the gene ends were 5 bases for V and 5 bases for J; bases not matched to a gene: 9. CDR3 DNA: TGTGCCAGCAGTCAAAGGACTAGCGGGAGTATCGACGAGCAGTACTTC. Translation: CASSQRTSGSIDEQYF.

V is TRBV24-1 and J is TRBJ1-3, with TRBD1 as a possible D gene (5 bases). Germline CDR1 reads KGHDR; CDR2 reads SFDVKD. The ends were cut back, 5 bases at V and 0 bases at J, with 10 bases in the middle. The length of the CDR3 is 15 residues. CDR3 DNA sequence: TGTGCCACCAGTGCCCTGACAGACTCTGGAAACACCATATATTTT. This codes for CATSALTDSGNTIYF.

This chain links TRBV3-1 (or the pseudogene TRBV3-2) with TRBJ2-1, with TRBD2 matching 11 bases. The CDR3 is 14 amino acids. V dropped 8 bases and J dropped 5; count of bases not matched to a gene: 5. CDR1 and CDR2 (germline): LGHDT, YNNKEL (reference sequence). The CDR3 loop reads CASVAGGFHNEQFF. CDR3 nucleotide sequence: TGTGCCAGCGTAGCGGGAGGGTTCCACAATGAGCAGTTCTTC.

This clone was recorded only once. The J gene is TRBJ1-1, the V gene TRBV27; weak D call: TRBD1 (6 bases). The length of the CDR3 is 14 residues. With 6 bases removed from V and 5 bases from J, the gap between germline ends came to 16 bases. Germline loops: CDR1 MNHEY, CDR2 SMNVEV (reference sequence). CDR3 in amino acids: CASRNLQGGTEAFF. CDR3 nucleotides: TGTGCCAGCAGAAACCTACAGGGCGGGACTGAAGCTTTCTTT.